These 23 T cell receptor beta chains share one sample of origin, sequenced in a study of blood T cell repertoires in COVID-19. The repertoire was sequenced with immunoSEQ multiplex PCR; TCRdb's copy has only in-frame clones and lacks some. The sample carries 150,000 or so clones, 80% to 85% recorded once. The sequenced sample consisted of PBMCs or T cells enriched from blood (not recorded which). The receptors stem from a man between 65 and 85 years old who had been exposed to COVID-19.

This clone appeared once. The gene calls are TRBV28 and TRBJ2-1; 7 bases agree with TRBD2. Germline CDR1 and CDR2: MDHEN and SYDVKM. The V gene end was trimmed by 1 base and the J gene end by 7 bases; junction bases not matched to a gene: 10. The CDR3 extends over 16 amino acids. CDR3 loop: CASSLSVSSGNNEQFF. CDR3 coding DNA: TGTGCCAGCAGTTTATCGGTGTCTAGCGGCAATAATGAGCAGTTCTTC. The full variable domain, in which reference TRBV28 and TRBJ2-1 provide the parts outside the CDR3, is DVKVTQSSRYLVKRTGEKVFLECVQDMDHENMFWYRQDPGLGLRLIYFSYDVKMKEKGDIPEGYSVSREKKERFSLILESASTNQTSMYLCASSLSVSSGNNEQFFGPGTRLTVL.

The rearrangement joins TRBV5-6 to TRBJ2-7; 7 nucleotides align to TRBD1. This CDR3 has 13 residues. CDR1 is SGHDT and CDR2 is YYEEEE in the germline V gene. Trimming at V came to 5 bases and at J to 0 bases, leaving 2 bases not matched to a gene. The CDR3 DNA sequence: TGTGCCAGCAGTTGGGACAGCTCCTACGAGCAGTACTTC. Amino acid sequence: CASSWDSSYEQYF.

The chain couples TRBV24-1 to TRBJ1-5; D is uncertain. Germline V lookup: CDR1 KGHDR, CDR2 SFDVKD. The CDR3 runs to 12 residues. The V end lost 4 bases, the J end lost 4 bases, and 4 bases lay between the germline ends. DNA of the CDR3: TGTGCCACCAGTGAGCAGAATCAGCCCCAGCATTTT. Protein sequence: CATSEQNQPQHF.

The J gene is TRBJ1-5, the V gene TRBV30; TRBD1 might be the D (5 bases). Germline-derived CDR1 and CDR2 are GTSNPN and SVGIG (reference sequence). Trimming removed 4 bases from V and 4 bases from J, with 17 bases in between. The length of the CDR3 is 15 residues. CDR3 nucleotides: TGTGCCTGGACCCTCGGGGGGAACGGAAATCAGCCCCAGCATTTT. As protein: CAWTLGGNGNQPQHF.

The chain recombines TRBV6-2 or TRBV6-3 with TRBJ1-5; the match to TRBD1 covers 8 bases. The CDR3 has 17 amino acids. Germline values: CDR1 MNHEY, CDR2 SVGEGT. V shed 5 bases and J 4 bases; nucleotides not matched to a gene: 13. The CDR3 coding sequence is TGTGCCAGCAGTGCGTCTTCCAGGGGGCTCTGGAATCAGCCCCAGCATTTT. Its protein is CASSASSRGLWNQPQHF.

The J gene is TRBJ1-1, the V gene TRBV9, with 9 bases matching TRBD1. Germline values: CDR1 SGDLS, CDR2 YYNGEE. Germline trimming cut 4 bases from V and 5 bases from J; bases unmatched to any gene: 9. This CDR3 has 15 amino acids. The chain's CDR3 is CASSLIMGQGTEAFF. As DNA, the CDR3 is TGTGCCAGCAGCCTCATCATGGGACAGGGAACTGAAGCTTTCTTT.

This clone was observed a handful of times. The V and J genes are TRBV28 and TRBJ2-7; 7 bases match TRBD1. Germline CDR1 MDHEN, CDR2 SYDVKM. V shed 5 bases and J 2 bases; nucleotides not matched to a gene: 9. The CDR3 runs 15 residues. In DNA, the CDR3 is TGTGCCAGCAGTGTCGGGACAGCCGCTACCTACGAGCAGTACTTC. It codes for CASSVGTAATYEQYF.

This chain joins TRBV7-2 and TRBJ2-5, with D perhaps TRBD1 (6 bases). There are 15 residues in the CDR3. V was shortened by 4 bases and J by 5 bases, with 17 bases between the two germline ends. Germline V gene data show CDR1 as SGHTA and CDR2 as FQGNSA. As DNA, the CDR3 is TGTGCCAGCAGCTCCGCTGGGGGCTTGGGGGAGACCCAGTACTTC. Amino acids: CASSSAGGLGETQYF.

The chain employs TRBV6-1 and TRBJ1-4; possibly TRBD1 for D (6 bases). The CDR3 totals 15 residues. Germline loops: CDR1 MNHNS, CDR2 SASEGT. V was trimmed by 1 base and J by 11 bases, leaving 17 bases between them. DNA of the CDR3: TGTGCCAGCAGTGAAGACCGACAGGTTTGGGAGAAACTGTTTTTT. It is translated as CASSEDRQVWEKLFF.

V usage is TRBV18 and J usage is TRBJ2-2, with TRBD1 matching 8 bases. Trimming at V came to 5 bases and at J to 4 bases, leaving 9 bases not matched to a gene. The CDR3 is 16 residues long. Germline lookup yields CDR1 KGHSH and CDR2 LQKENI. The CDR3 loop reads CASSSAGQGSTGELFF. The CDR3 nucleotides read TGTGCCAGCTCATCCGCCGGACAGGGCTCCACCGGGGAGCTGTTTTTT.

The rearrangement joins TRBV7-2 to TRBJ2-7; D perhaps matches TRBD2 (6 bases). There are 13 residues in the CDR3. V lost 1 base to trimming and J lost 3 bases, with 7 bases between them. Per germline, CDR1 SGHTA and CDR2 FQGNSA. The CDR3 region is CASSLGRDYEQYF. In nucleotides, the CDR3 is TGTGCCAGCAGCTTAGGGCGGGACTACGAGCAGTACTTC.

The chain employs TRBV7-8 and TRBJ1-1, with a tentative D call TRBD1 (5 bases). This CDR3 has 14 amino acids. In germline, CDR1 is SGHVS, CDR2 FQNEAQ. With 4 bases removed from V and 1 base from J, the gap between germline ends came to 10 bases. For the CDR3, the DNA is TGTGCCAGCAGCTCCTTGACAGCGAACACTGAAGCTTTCTTT. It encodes CASSSLTANTEAFF.

CDR3 DNA: TGTGCCAGCACGACGTTCCCAGGGTCCTACGAGCAGTACTTC. Protein product: CASTTFPGSYEQYF. The chain is built from TRBV28 and TRBJ2-7; D is perhaps TRBD1 (5 bases). The CDR3 runs to 14 residues. Germline CDR1 and CDR2: MDHEN and SYDVKM. Trimming removed 7 bases at V and 1 base at J, with 14 bases between.

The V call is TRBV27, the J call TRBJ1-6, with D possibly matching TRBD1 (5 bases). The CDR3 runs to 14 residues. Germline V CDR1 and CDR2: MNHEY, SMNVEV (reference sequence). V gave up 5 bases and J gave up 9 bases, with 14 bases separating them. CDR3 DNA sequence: TGTGCCAGCAGTCCGGGACGGGGGATTTCACCCCTCCACTTT. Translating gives CASSPGRGISPLHF.

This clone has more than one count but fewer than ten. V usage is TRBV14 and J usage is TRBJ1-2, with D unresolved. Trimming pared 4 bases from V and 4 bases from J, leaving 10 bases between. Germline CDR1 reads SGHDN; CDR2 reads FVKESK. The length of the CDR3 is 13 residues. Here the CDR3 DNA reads TGTGCCAGCAGCCGGGCAGATGGCTATGGCTACACCTTC. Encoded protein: CASSRADGYGYTF.

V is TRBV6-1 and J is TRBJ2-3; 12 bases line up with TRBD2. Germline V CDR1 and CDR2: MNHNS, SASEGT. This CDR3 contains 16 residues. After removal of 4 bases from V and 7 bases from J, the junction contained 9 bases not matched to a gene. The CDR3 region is CASSGSTSGSGYTQYF. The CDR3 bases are TGTGCCAGCAGTGGATCGACTAGCGGGAGTGGGTATACGCAGTATTTT.

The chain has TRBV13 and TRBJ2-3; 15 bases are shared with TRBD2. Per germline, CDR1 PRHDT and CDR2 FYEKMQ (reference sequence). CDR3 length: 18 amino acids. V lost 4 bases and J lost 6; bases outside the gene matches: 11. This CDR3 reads CASSSGLAGGLSWDTQYF. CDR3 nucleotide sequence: TGTGCCAGCAGCTCGGGACTAGCGGGAGGTCTCAGTTGGGATACGCAGTATTTT.

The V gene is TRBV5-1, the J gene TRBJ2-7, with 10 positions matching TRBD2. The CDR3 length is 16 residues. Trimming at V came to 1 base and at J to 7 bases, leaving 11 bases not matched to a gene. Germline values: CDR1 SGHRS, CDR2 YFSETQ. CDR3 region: CASSLPVEAGGREQYF. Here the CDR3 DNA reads TGCGCCAGCAGCTTGCCGGTCGAAGCGGGGGGGCGAGAGCAGTACTTC.

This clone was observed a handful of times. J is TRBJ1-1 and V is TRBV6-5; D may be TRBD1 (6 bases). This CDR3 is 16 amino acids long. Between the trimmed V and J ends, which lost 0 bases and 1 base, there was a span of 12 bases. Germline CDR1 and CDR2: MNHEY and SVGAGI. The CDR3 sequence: CASSYSGTGSNTEAFF. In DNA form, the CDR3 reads TGTGCCAGCAGTTACTCGGGAACAGGGTCGAACACTGAAGCTTTCTTT.

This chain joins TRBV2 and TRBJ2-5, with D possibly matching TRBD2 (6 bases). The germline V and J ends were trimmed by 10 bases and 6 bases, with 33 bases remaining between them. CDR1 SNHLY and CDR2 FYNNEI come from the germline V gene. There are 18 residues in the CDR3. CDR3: CATRLDLRGAPGLQTQYF. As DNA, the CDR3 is TGTGCCACCCGGTTAGACCTGCGCGGGGCACCCGGGCTCCAGACCCAGTACTTC.

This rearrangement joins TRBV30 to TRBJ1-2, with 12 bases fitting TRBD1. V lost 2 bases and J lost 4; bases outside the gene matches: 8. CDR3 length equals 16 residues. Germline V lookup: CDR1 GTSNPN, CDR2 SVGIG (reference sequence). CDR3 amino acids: CAWSTGQGAMGYGYTF. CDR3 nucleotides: TGTGCCTGGAGTACGGGACAGGGGGCGATGGGCTATGGCTACACCTTC.

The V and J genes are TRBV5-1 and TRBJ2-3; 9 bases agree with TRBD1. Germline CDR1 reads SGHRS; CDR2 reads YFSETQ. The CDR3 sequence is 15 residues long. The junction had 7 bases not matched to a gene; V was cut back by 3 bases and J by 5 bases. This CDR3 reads CASSWTGVGGDTQYF. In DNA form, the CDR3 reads TGCGCCAGCAGCTGGACAGGGGTCGGTGGAGATACGCAGTATTTT.

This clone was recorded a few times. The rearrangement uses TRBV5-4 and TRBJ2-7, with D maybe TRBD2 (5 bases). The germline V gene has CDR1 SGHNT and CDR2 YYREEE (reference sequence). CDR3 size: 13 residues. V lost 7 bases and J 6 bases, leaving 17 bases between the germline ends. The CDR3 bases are TGTGCCAGCGCCGGCCGAGGGAAACCCGAGCAGTACTTC. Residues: CASAGRGKPEQYF.